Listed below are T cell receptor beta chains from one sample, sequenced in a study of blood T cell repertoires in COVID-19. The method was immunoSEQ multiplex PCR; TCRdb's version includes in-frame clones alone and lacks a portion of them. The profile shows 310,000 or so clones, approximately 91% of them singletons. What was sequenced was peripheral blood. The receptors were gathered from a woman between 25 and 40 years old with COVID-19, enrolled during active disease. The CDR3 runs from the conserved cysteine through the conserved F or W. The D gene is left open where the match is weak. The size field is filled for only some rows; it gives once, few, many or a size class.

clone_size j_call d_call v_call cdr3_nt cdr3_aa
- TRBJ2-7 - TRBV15 TGTGCCACCAGCACCTTAGACTGGATCAGCTCCTACGAGCAGTACTTC CATSTLDWISSYEQYF
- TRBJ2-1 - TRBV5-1 TGCGCCAGCAGCTTGGGTCAGGGTTCCTACAATGAGCAGTTCTTC CASSLGQGSYNEQFF
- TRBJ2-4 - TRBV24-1 TGTGCCACCAGTGAGGCAGGGGTTTTCGGCAAAAACATTCAGTACTTC CATSEAGVFGKNIQYF
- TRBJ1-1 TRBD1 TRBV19 TGTGCCACCCACCGATGGCAGGGGGCTGAAGCTTTCTTT CATHRWQGAEAFF
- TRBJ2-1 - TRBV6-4 TGTGCCAGCAGTAGGACAGCGAGCTCCTACAATGAGCAGTTCTTC CASSRTASSYNEQFF
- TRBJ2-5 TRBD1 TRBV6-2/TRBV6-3 TGTGCCAGCAGTACAGGGGGTTGGGAAGAGACCCAGTACTTC CASSTGGWEETQYF
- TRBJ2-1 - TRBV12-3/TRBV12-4 TGTGCCAGCAAGGGGGTGAATGAGCAGTTCTTC CASKGVNEQFF
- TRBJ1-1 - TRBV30 TGTGCCTGGATGACGGGAACTGAAGCTTTCTTT CAWMTGTEAFF
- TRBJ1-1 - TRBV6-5 TGTGCCAGCAAACCCAGGGGCGGGAACACTGAAGCTTTCTTT CASKPRGGNTEAFF
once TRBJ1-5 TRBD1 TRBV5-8 TGTGCCAGCAGCCCCCGGACAGGGGAGAATCAGCCCCAGCATTTT CASSPRTGENQPQHF
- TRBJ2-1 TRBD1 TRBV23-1 TGCGCCAGCGGACCGAACGGGACAGGGGTCGGGGAGCAGTTCTTC CASGPNGTGVGEQFF
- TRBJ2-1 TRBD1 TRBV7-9 TGTGCCAGCAGCCGGACAGGAAGCTCCTACAATGAGCAGTTCTTC CASSRTGSSYNEQFF
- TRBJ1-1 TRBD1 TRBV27 TGTGCCAGCAGTCTTGGACAGGGGAGAGCTTTCTTT CASSLGQGRAFF
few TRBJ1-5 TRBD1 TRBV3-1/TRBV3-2 TGTGCCAGCAGCCCAACCGGACAGGGGTTTCATCAGCCCCAGCATTTT CASSPTGQGFHQPQHF
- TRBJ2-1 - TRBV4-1 TGCGCCAGCAGCCAAGGCGCCGGGGGCAATGAGCAGTTCTTC CASSQGAGGNEQFF
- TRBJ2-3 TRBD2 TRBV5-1 TGCGCCAGCAGCTTTACTAGCGGAAGCACAGATACGCAGTATTTT CASSFTSGSTDTQYF
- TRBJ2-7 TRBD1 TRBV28 TGTGCCAGCAGTTCAGGGGGCTTCAAGTCCTACGAGCAGTACTTC CASSSGGFKSYEQYF
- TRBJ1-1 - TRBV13 TGTGCCAGCAGTTTGTCGGCGCAGGGTAACACTGAAGCTTTCTTT CASSLSAQGNTEAFF
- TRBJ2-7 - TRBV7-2 TGTGCCAGCAGCCATGGCGGGACGACCTACGAGCAGTACTTC CASSHGGTTYEQYF
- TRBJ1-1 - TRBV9 TGTGCCAGCAGCCCTACTGGGAACACTGAAGCTTTCTTT CASSPTGNTEAFF
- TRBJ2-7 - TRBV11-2 TGTGCCAGCAGCTTAGAGGACATCGCGGGGGAGCAGTACTTC CASSLEDIAGEQYF
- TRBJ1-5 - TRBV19 TGTGCCAGTAGTATAGTAGCGGCTAGCAATCAGCCCCAGCATTTT CASSIVAASNQPQHF
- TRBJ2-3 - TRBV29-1 TGCAGCGCCGTTCTGGGGGGAGATACGCAGTATTTT CSAVLGGDTQYF
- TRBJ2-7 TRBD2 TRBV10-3 TGTGCCATCAGGGTGGCGGGGGGCCCGGACTACGAGCAGTACTTC CAIRVAGGPDYEQYF
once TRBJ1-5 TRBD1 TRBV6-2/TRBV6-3 TGTGCCAGCAGTTACTCGGGGGGACAGGGCAATCAGCCCCAGCATTTT CASSYSGGQGNQPQHF
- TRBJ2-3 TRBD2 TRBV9 TGTGCCAGCAGCGCAGGGACTAGCAGTTACACAGATACGCAGTATTTT CASSAGTSSYTDTQYF
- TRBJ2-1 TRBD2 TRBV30 TGTGCCTGGAGTAGCGGGAGGGCCTTGGGGCAGTTCTTC CAWSSGRALGQFF
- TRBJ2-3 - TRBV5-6 TGTGCCAGCAGCTTTCGTCGACTAGACAACACAGATACGCAGTATTTT CASSFRRLDNTDTQYF
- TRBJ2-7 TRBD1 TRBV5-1 TGCGCCAGCAGCTTGGGGCAGGGGGCGAACGAGCAGTACTTC CASSLGQGANEQYF
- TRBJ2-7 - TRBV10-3 TGTGCCATCAGTGAGCCGACAGCCTACGAGCAGTACTTC CAISEPTAYEQYF
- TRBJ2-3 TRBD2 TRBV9 TGTGCCAGCAGCGTAGGGACTAGCGGGGTCACAGATACGCAGTATTTT CASSVGTSGVTDTQYF
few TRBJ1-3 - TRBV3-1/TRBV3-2 TGTGCCAGCAGCCAAGGATCGGGGAACACCATATATTTT CASSQGSGNTIYF
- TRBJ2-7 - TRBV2 TGTGCCAGCAGGGGCTCCGAGCAGTACTTC CASRGSEQYF
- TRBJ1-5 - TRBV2 TGTGCCAGCGCCGCGGGCAATCAGCCCCAGCATTTT CASAAGNQPQHF
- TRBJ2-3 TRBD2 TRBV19 TGTGCCAGTAGTATGGGACTAGCGGGTGTCGCAGATACGCAGTATTTT CASSMGLAGVADTQYF
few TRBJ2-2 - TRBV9 TGTGCCAGCAGCGTAGTCGGGGTCGCCGGGGAGCTGTTTTTT CASSVVGVAGELFF
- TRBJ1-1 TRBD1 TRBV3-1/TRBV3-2 TGTGCCAGCAGCCAAGGGGGACAGGGGGTAGCTTTCTTT CASSQGGQGVAFF
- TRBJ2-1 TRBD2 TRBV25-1 TGTGCCAGCAGTGATACTAGCGCCGTTTACAATGAGCAGTTCTTC CASSDTSAVYNEQFF
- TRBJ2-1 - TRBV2 TGTGCCAGCAGCCCAGGGGTTGCCTACAATGAGCAGTTCTTC CASSPGVAYNEQFF
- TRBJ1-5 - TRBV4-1 TGCGCCAGCAGCCAGAGGACAGCGTTTCAGCCCCAGCATTTT CASSQRTAFQPQHF
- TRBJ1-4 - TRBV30 TGTGCCTGGAGTGTACAGGAAAAACTGTTTTTT CAWSVQEKLFF
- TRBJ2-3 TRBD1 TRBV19 TGTGCCAGTAGTAGGGCCCCTTTTGACAGGGGCACAGATACGCAGTATTTT CASSRAPFDRGTDTQYF
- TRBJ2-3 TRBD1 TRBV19 TGTGCCAGTAGTAAGGAGGGAACAGGGGGCAGAGATACGCAGTATTTT CASSKEGTGGRDTQYF
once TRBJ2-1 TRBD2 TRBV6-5 TGTGCCAGCAGACGTATAGCGGGAGGGCCCCATGAGCAGTTCTTC CASRRIAGGPHEQFF
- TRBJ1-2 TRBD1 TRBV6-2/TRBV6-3 TGTGCCAGCAGTTACCCCCGGGACAGGTTATTCTTCTATGGCTACACCTTC CASSYPRDRLFFYGYTF
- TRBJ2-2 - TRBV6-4 TGTGCCAGCAGTGACTCCGGCAGGGGAACCGGGGAGCTGTTTTTT CASSDSGRGTGELFF
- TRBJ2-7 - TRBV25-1 TGTGCCAGCAGTGCACCAGGGCGTGGGCAGTACTTC CASSAPGRGQYF
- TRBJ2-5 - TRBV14 TGTGCCAGCAGCCCACTAGGCGGGAAAGAGACCCAGTACTTC CASSPLGGKETQYF
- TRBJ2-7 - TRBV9 TGTGCCAGCAGCGTAGGGCCGGGGTACGAGCAGTACTTC CASSVGPGYEQYF
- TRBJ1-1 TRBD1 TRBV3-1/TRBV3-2 TGTGCCAGCAGCCAAGCCGTGGACAGGGCTTTCTTT CASSQAVDRAFF
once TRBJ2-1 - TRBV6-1 TGTGCCAGCAGTGATGCCGGGACATCCTACAATGAGCAGTTCTTC CASSDAGTSYNEQFF
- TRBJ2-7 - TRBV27 TGTGCCAGCAGTTATGACAATACCTACGAGCAGTACTTC CASSYDNTYEQYF
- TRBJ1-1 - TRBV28 TGTGCCAGCAGTCCCAGGGAGAACACTGAAGCTTTCTTT CASSPRENTEAFF